Below are 16 T cell receptor beta chains sequenced from a single sample in a study of regulatory T cells in long-lasting Graves disease. Time point here: persistent/refractory GD, antithyroid drugs over 5 years with positive TRAb. The TCR library was made from RNA extracted from PBMCs. TCR beta libraries were built with iRepertoire HTBI primers and Arm-PCR of CDR3 regions. Each CDR3 protein is one row after TCRdb ran MiXCR on the multiplex PCR reads. The sample carries about 400,000 distinct CDR3 sequences, roughly 20% recorded once. Material: peripheral blood mononuclear cells (PBMCs), obtained when the disease was refractory, from a patient treated with antithyroid drugs. Source of these receptors: a female donor with Graves disease.

Points on this clonotype: This may come from a read error, since a much larger clone is one base off. The chain uses TRBV20-1 and TRBJ2-7; perhaps TRBD1 as D (5 bases). V was clipped by 3 bases and J by 1 base, with 10 bases between them. Germline V gene lookup returns CDR1 DFQATT and CDR2 SNEGSKA (reference sequence). There are 13 residues in the CDR3. The CDR3: CSARARGSYEQYF. The CDR3 DNA is TGCAGTGCTAGGGCAAGGGGTTCCTACGAGCAGTACTTC.

This clonotype was observed a few times. The genes are TRBV14 and TRBJ2-7; the match to TRBD1 covers 8 bases. The CDR3 spans 15 residues. Germline CDR1 and CDR2: SGHDN and FVKESK. Unmatched junction bases numbered 8, after V lost 4 bases and J lost 3 bases. CDR3 loop: CASSRGVDRVYEQYF. CDR3 DNA sequence: TGTGCCAGCAGCCGCGGTGTGGACAGGGTCTACGAGCAGTACTTC.

This clonotype has more than one count but fewer than ten. This sequence joins TRBV5-6 and TRBJ2-5, with 13 bases lining up with TRBD2. The CDR3 consists of 15 residues. Trimming removed 3 bases from V and 5 bases from J; junction bases left unmatched: 4. Germline-derived CDR1 and CDR2 are SGHDT and YYEEEE. In DNA, the CDR3 is TGTGCCAGCAGCTGGGGACTAGCGGGATCTGAGACCCAGTACTTC. As protein: CASSWGLAGSETQYF.

This clonotype occurred many times. CDR3: CASRENVDSSEAFF. The CDR3 DNA reads as TGTGCCAGCAGGGAGAACGTAGACTCCAGTGAAGCTTTCTTT. This sequence joins TRBV2 and TRBJ1-1; D is unresolved. The CDR3 length is 14 residues. The germline V gene has CDR1 SNHLY and CDR2 FYNNEI. Between the trimmed V and J ends, which lost 6 bases and 7 bases, there was a span of 18 bases.

V is TRBV20-1 and J is TRBJ1-2; D ambiguous. Germline loops: CDR1 DFQATT, CDR2 SNEGSKA (reference sequence). The CDR3 has 12 amino acids. V was pared by 3 bases and J by 2 bases, with 7 bases between. The CDR3 nucleotides are TGCAGTGCTAGTACCCCAAACTATGGCTACACCTTC. It codes for CSASTPNYGYTF.

This clonotype was observed a single time. The junction does not match germline at one end; this may be a read error. V and J are TRBV11-2 and TRBJ2-3; unclear D gene. The CDR3 runs to 13 residues. Germline V gene lookup returns CDR1 SGHAT and CDR2 FQNNGV. CDR3 coding DNA: TGTGCCAGCAGCTTCCTACTTGAAGATACGCAATATTTT. Its translation: CASSFLLEDTQYF.

This clonotype came up many times. The rearrangement joins TRBV28 to TRBJ2-5; D call uncertain. With 2 bases removed from V and 4 bases from J, the gap between germline ends came to 14 bases. The CDR3 has 15 amino acids. The germline CDR1 and CDR2 sequences are MDHEN and SYDVKM. CDR3 DNA: TGTGCCAGCAGTTTACTGGCCTCTTCACGAGAGACCCAGTACTTC. This gives the protein CASSLLASSRETQYF. The whole variable domain, remainder taken from reference TRBV28 and TRBJ2-5, is DVKVTQSSRYLVKRTGEKVFLECVQDMDHENMFWYRQDPGLGLRLIYFSYDVKMKEKGDIPEGYSVSREKKERFSLILESASTNQTSMYLCASSLLASSRETQYFGPGTRLLVL.

The CDR3 loop reads CASSLTLAYEQYF. DNA of the CDR3: TGTGCCAGCAGCTTGACCTTAGCTTACGAGCAGTACTTC. V is TRBV5-6 and J is TRBJ2-7; D remains ambiguous. The CDR3 runs 13 residues. CDR1 is SGHDT and CDR2 is YYEEEE in the germline V gene. Trimming took 1 base from V and 4 from J, leaving 9 bases between them.

On this clonotype itself: With a much larger clone just one base away, this may be a read error. The rearrangement uses TRBV7-8 and TRBJ2-4; 10 nucleotides agree with TRBD1. Germline V gene lookup returns CDR1 SGHVS and CDR2 FQNEAQ. The CDR3 covers 17 residues. The CDR3 sequence is CASSRTIGQGVENIRYF. The CDR3 DNA reads as TGTGCCAGCAGCAGGACTATCGGACAGGGGGTGGAAAACATTCGGTACTTC.

This clonotype was recorded many times. The genes are TRBV6-2 or TRBV6-3 and TRBJ2-7; perhaps TRBD1 as D (6 bases). Germline CDR1 is MNHEY and CDR2 is SVGEGT. Trimming cost V 2 bases and J 3 bases, with 14 bases left between them. This CDR3 is built from 15 residues. In DNA form, the CDR3 reads TGTGCCAGCAGTTACATGACCGGGACAAGCTACGAGCAGTACTTC. It specifies CASSYMTGTSYEQYF.

This clonotype has a handful of counts. The J gene is TRBJ2-7, the V gene TRBV20-1, with a weak D call TRBD2 (7 bases). Germline-derived CDR1 and CDR2 are DFQATT and SNEGSKA (reference sequence). Trimming pared 5 bases from V and 1 base from J, leaving 15 bases between. CDR3 length: 14 amino acids. The CDR3 loop reads CSAPLGRGSYEQYF. CDR3 coding DNA: TGCAGTGCTCCCTTAGGGAGGGGGTCCTACGAGCAGTACTTC.

This sequence joins TRBV24-1 and TRBJ2-2; no clear D. The V and J ends lost 1 base and 3 bases respectively, with 5 bases between them. Looked up from germline, CDR1 is KGHDR and CDR2 is SFDVKD. The CDR3 extends over 14 amino acids. CDR3 bases: TGTGCCACCAGTGATTTTCCAGACACCGGGGAGCTGTTTTTT. It yields the protein CATSDFPDTGELFF.

The chain has TRBV6-5 and TRBJ2-2; D is unresolved. This CDR3 is built from 14 residues. V was cut by 1 base and J by 4 bases, with 7 bases left in between. Germline V gene lookup returns CDR1 MNHEY and CDR2 SVGAGI. As DNA, the CDR3 is TGTGCCAGCAGTTACTGGACGGGCACCGGGGAGCTGTTTTTT. This translates into CASSYWTGTGELFF.

Ten or more counts support this clonotype. This sequence joins TRBV2 and TRBJ1-2, with a tentative D call TRBD1 (5 bases). CDR3 length equals 15 residues. The germline CDR1 and CDR2 sequences are SNHLY and FYNNEI. The V gene lost 4 bases and the J gene lost 2 bases, with 14 bases spanning the gap. CDR3 nucleotides: TGTGCCAGCAGTGTGCAGGGTGGCCCGAACTATGGCTACACCTTC. Its translation is CASSVQGGPNYGYTF.

This clonotype has ten or more counts. The chain uses TRBV6-1 and TRBJ2-5; possibly TRBD2 for D (6 bases). Trimming removed 6 bases from V and 4 bases from J, with 18 bases in between. CDR1 MNHNS and CDR2 SASEGT come from the germline V gene. The CDR3 runs to 15 residues. The CDR3 loop is CASREDGSLGETQYF. The CDR3 nucleotides read TGTGCCAGCAGGGAGGACGGGAGCCTCGGAGAGACCCAGTACTTC.

This clonotype has a handful of counts. The chain is built from TRBV7-9 and TRBJ2-6, with D possibly matching TRBD1 (5 bases). Trimming removed 5 bases from V and 3 bases from J, with 11 bases in between. Germline V gives CDR1 SEHNR, CDR2 FQNEAQ (reference sequence). This CDR3 is built from 15 residues. Here the CDR3 reads CASSPRVDGANVLTF. The CDR3 nucleotides are TGTGCCAGCAGCCCCAGGGTGGATGGGGCCAACGTCCTGACTTTC.